The clone carrying this T cell receptor (beta chain) was counted only a few times. Its antigen is still unknown. This entry is derived from a study of CD8 T cells in ankylosing spondylitis. Study-level points and caveats: What seemed typical of ankylosing spondylitis blood was a TCR beta motif built from eight highly homologous variants. Disease-associated clonotypes exhibited CD8+ identity and were relatively infrequent in peripheral blood. Previous work reported some of these motif variants in the synovial fluid and blood of reactive arthritis.

The germline V gene has CDR1 ENHRY and CDR2 SYGVKD. The V and J ends lost 1 base and 5 bases, in that order; junction bases with no gene match: 13. This CDR3 contains 17 residues. TCRdb reprocessed the 5' RACE reads via MiXCR and lists one record per CDR3 protein. The sample has 350,000 to 550,000 distinct CDR3 sequences; more than 25% are singletons. The chain has TRBV10-3 and TRBJ1-1, with 7 bases fitting TRBD1. Sequenced sample: blood, either unsorted or a sorted T cell fraction (not recorded which). The origin of this receptor is a male donor with ankylosing spondylitis. This CDR3 reads CAISEWLQGLPGTEAFF. The DNA of the CDR3 is TGTGCCATCAGTGAGTGGTTACAGGGGCTGCCGGGGACTGAAGCTTTCTTT.